This T cell receptor beta chain was documented in a study of shared clonotypes between healthy human individuals. Study summary: Each donor had three CD4 naive, three CD4 memory, two CD8 naive and one CD8 memory plate. Notes on the study in general: The rarefaction results pointed to incomplete sorted-subset sequencing despite large depth. Naive subsets generally had larger estimated richness than memory subsets.

The ends were cut back, 3 bases at V and 7 bases at J, with 10 bases in the middle. The CDR3 is 13 amino acids. CDR1 is LNHDA, CDR2 SQIVND, per germline (reference sequence). Naive CD8 cells, CD45RO-negative and positively selected for CCR7, excluded terminally differentiated effector memory CD45RA+ cells. Donation came from healthy HIV-negative adults that had no recent acute infections or vaccinations. Here immunoSEQ multiplex PCR was the method, and the copy in TCRdb shows in-frame clones only, minus some. Of some 2.1 million clones in the sample, over 85% were seen once. Note on this clone: Its target is unknown.

This TCR was sampled from a man in his late teens or twenties in good health. The chain is built from TRBV19 and TRBJ1-5; D is perhaps TRBD1 (5 bases). What was sequenced was naive CD8+ T cells sorted from blood. The CDR3 sequence: CASSMGVRQPQHF. Here the CDR3 DNA reads TGTGCCAGTAGTATGGGGGTCAGGCAGCCCCAGCATTTT. Using reference TRBV19 and TRBJ1-5 for the parts outside the CDR3, the full variable domain is DGGITQSPKYLFRKEGQNVTLSCEQNLNHDAMYWYRQDPGQGLRLIYYSQIVNDFQKGDIAEGYSVSREKKESFPLTVTSAQKNPTAFYLCASSMGVRQPQHFGDGTRLSIL.